The text below deals with one TCR beta chain. As processed by the authors: Nucleated cell number was recorded as an estimate derived from reference gene primer amplification. The protocol was immunoSEQ multiplex PCR, while the TCRdb copy is restricted to in-frame clones and leaves out a portion. D and trimming were read from the DNA, whereas the V and J calls and clone size are those reported in that table. Among under 300,000 clones listed, roughly 88% were seen once. The sample belongs to a study of blood T cell repertoires in COVID-19. Whole-study context: Some COVID-19 samples were acute and others convalescent; all came from the United States, Italy and Spain. T cells, B-cell-depleted T cells, or PBMCs supplied cDNA or gDNA.

This CDR3 region has 15 residues. In germline, CDR1 is LGHDT, CDR2 YNNKEL (reference sequence). Trimming took 6 bases from V and 4 from J; bases not matched to a gene: 5. Sequenced input: peripheral blood. The rearrangement links TRBV3-1 (or the pseudogene TRBV3-2) to TRBJ2-3, with 12 positions matching TRBD2. This TCR derives from a woman aged 25 to 39 with acute or convalescent COVID-19. The CDR3 loop is CASRSSGRDPDTQYF. The DNA of the CDR3 is TGTGCCAGCAGATCTAGCGGGAGGGACCCAGATACGCAGTATTTT.